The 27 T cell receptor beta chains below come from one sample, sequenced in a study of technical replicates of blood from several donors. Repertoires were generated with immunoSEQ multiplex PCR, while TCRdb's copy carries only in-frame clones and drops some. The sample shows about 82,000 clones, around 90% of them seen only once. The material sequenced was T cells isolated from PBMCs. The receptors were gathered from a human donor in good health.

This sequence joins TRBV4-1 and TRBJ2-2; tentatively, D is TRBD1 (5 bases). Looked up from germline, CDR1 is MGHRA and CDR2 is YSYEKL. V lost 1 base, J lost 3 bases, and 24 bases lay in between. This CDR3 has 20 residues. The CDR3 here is CASSQALSRVSVRDTGELFF. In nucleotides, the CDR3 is TGCGCCAGCAGCCAAGCATTGAGCAGGGTAAGCGTTCGTGACACCGGGGAGCTGTTTTTT.

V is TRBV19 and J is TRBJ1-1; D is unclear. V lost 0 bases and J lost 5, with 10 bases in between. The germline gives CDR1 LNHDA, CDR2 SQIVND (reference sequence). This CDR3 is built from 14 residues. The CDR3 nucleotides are TGTGCCAGTAGTATAGAGGGCAGAGGGACTGAAGCTTTCTTT. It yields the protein CASSIEGRGTEAFF.

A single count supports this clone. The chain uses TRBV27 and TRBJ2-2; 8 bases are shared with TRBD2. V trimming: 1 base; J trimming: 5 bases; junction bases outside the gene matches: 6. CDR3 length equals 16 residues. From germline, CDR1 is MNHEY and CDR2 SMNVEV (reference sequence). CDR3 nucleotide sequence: TGTGCCAGCAGTTTATTAGGCGGGAGGTATACCGGGGAGCTGTTTTTT. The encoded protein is CASSLLGGRYTGELFF.

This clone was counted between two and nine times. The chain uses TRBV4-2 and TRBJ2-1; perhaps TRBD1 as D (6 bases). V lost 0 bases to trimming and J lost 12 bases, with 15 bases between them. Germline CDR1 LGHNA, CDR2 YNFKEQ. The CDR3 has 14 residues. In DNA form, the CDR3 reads TGTGCCAGCAGCCAAGAAACAGGGTACGCTGGGCAGTTCTTC. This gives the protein CASSQETGYAGQFF.

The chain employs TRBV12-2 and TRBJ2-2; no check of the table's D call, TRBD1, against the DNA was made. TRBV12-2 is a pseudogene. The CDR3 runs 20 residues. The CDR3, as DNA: TGTGCAAGTCGCTTAGCCCCAAGTAGGAGACAGGGGCGCGGGGACGGGGAGCTGTTTTTT. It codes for CASRLAPSRRQGRGDGELFF.

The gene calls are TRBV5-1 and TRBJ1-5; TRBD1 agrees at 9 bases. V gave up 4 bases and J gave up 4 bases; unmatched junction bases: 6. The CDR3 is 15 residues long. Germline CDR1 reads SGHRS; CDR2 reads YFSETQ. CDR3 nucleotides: TGCGCCAGCAGCCCGACAGGGGGAGGGAATCAGCCCCAGCATTTT. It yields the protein CASSPTGGGNQPQHF.

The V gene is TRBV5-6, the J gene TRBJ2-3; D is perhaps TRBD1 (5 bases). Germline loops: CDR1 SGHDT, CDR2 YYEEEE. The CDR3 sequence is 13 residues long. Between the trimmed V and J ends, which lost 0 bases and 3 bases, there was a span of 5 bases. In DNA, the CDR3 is TGTGCCAGCAGCTTGGACAGGACAGATACGCAGTATTTT. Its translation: CASSLDRTDTQYF.

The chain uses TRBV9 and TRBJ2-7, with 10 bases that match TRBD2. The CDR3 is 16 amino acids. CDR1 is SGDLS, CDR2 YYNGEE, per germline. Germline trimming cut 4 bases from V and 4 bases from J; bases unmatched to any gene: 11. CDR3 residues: CASSRSSGSLSYEQYF. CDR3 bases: TGTGCCAGCAGCCGGTCTAGCGGGAGTCTTTCTTACGAGCAGTACTTC.

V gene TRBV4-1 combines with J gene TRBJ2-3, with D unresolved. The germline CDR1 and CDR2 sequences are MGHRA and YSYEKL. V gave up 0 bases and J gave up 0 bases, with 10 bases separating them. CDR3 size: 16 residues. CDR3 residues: CASSQEETPSTDTQYF. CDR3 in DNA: TGCGCCAGCAGCCAAGAAGAAACACCTAGCACAGATACGCAGTATTTT.

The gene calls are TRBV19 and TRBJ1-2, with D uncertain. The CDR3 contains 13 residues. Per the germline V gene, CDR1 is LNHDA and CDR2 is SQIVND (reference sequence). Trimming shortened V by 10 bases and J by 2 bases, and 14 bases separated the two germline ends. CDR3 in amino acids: CATQRAGNYGYTF. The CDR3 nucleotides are TGTGCCACCCAGCGGGCCGGGAACTATGGCTACACCTTC.

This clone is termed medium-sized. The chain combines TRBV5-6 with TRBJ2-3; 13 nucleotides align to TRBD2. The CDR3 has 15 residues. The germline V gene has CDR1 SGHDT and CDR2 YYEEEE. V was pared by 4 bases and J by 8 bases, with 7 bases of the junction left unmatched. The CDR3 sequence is CASSALAGGLGTQYF. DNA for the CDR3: TGTGCCAGCAGCGCACTAGCGGGGGGGCTAGGTACGCAGTATTTT.

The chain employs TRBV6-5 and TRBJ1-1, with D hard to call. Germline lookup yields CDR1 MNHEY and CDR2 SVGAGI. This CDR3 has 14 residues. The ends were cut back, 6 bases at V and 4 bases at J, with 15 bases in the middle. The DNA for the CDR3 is TGTGCCAGCAGGGTTGCGTTTCGTGGCACTGAAGCTTTCTTT. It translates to CASRVAFRGTEAFF.

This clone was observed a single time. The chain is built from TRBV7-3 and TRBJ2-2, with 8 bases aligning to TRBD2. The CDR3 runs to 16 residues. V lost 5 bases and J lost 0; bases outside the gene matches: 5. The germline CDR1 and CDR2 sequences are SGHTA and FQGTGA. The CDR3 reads CASSRAGGPNTGELFF. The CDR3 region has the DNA TGTGCCAGCAGCAGGGCGGGGGGACCGAACACCGGGGAGCTGTTTTTT.

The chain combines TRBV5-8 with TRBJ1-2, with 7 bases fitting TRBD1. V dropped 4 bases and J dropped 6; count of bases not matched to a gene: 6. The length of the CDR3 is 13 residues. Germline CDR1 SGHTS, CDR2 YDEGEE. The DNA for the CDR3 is TGTGCCAGCAGCGCGGGGACAGTGAATGGCTACACCTTC. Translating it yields CASSAGTVNGYTF.

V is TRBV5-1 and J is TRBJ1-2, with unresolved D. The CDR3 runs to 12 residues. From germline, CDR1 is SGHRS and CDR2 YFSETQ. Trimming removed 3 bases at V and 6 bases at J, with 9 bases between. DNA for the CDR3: TGCGCCAGCAGCTATACGAGGGATGGCTACACCTTC. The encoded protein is CASSYTRDGYTF.

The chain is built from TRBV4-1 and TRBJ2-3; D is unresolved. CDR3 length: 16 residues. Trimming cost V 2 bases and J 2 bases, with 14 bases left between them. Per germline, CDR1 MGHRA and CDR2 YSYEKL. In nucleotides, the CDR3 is TGCGCCAGCAGCCAATCCCAGGCCCGCTCCACAGATACGCAGTATTTT. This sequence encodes CASSQSQARSTDTQYF.

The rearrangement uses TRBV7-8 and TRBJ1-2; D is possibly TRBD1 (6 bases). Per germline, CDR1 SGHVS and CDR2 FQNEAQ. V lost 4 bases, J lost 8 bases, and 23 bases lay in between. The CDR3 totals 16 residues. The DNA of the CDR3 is TGTGCCAGCAGCTACGAAATGACAGGATGGGGCGAGGGCTACACCTTC. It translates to CASSYEMTGWGEGYTF.

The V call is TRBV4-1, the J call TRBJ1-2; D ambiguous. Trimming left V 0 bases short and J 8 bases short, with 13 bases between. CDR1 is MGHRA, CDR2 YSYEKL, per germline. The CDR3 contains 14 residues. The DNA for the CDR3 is TGCGCCAGCAGCCAAGACCCTGGAAGCGCCGGCTACACCTTC. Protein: CASSQDPGSAGYTF.

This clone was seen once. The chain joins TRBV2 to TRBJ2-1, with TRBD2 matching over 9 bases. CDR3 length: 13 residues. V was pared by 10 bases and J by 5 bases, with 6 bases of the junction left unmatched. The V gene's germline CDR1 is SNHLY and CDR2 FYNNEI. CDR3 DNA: TGTGCCACCAGGACTAGCGCGCACAATGAGCAGTTCTTC. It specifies CATRTSAHNEQFF.

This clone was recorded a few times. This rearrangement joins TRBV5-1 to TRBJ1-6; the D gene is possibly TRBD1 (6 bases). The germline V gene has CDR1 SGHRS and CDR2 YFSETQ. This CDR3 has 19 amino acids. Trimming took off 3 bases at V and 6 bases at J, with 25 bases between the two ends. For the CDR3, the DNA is TGCGCCAGCAGCTCTAACGAACACAGGGTTAAAACCTCTAATTCACCCCTCCACTTT. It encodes CASSSNEHRVKTSNSPLHF.

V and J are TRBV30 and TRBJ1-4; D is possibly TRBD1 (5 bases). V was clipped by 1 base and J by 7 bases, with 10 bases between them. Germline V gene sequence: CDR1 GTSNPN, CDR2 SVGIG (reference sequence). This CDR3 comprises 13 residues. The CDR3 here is CAWSAGPGEKLFF. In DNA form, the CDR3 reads TGTGCCTGGAGTGCAGGGCCGGGTGAAAAACTGTTTTTT.

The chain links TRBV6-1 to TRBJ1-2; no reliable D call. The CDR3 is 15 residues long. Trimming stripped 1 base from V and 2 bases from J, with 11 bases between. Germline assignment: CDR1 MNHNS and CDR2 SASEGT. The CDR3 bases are TGTGCCAGCAGTGAAGGTCTCGGGGTGAACTATGGCTACACCTTC. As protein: CASSEGLGVNYGYTF.

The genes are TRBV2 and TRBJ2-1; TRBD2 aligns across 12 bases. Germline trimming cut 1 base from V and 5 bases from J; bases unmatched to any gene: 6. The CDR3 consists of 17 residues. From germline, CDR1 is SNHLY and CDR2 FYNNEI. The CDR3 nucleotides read TGTGCCAGCAGTGAAGGCTGGACTAGCGGGGTAAACAATGAGCAGTTCTTC. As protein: CASSEGWTSGVNNEQFF.

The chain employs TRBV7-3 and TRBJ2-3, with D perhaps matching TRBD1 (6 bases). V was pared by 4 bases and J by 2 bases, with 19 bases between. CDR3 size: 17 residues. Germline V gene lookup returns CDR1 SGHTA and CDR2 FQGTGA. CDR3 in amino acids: CASSSTNGQTDTDTQYF. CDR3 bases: TGTGCCAGCAGCTCCACCAACGGACAGACTGACACAGATACGCAGTATTTT.

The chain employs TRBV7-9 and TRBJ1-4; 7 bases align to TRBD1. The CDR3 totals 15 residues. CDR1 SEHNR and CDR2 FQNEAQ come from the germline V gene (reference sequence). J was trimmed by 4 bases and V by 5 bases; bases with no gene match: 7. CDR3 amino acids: CASSLRQGDNEKLFF. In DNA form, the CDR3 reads TGTGCCAGCAGCCTACGACAGGGCGATAATGAAAAACTGTTTTTT.

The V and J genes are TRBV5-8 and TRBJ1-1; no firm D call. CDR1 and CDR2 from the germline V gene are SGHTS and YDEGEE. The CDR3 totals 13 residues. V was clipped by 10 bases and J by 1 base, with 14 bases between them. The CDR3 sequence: CAGSEEENTEAFF. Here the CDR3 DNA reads TGTGCCGGTTCGGAGGAAGAGAACACTGAAGCTTTCTTT.

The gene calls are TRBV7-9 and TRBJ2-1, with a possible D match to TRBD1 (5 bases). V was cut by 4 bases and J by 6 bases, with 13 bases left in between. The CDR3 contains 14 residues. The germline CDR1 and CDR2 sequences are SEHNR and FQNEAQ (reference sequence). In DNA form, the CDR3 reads TGTGCCAGCAGCTCACCCAGGGAAGGCAATGAGCAGTTCTTC. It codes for CASSSPREGNEQFF.